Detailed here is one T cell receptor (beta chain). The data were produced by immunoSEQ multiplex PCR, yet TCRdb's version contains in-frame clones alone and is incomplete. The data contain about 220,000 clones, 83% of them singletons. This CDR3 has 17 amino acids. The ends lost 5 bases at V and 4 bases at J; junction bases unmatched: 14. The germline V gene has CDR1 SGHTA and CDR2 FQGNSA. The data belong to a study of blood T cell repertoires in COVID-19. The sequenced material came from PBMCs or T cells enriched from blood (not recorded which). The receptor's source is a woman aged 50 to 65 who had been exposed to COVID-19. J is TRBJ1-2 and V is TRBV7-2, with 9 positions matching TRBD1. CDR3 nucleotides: TGTGCCAGCAGCCAGGGGGACAGGGCCCTCTCGGGCTATGGCTACACCTTC. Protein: CASSQGDRALSGYGYTF. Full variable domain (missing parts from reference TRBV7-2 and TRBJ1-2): GAGVSQSPSNKVTEKGKDVELRCDPISGHTALYWYRQSLGQGLEFLIYFQGNSAPDKSGLPSDRFSAERTGGSVSTLTIQRTQQEDSAVYLCASSQGDRALSGYGYTFGSGTRLTVV.